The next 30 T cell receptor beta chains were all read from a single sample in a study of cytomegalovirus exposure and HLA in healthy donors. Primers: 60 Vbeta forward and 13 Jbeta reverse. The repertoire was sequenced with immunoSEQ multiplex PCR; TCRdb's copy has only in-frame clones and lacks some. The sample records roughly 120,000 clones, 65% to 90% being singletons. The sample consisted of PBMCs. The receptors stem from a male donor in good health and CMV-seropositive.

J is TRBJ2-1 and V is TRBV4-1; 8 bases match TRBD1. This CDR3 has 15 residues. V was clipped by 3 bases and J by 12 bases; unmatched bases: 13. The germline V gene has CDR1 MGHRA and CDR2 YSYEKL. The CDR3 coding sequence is TGCGCCAGCAGCCACCCGGGACAGGCTTTCGCAGGGCAGTTCTTC. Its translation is CASSHPGQAFAGQFF.

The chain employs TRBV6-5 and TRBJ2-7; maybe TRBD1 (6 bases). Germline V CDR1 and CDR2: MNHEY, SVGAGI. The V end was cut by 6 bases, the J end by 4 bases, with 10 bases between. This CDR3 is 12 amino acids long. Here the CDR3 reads CASSRDRYEQYF. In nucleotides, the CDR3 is TGTGCCAGCAGCAGAGACAGGTACGAGCAGTACTTC.

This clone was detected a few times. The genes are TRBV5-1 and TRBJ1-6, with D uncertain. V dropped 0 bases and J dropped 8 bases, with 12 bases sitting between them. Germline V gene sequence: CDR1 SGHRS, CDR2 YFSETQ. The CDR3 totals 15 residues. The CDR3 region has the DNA TGCGCCAGCAGCTTGGGCGGGAACGGCGATTCACCCCTCCACTTT. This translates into CASSLGGNGDSPLHF.

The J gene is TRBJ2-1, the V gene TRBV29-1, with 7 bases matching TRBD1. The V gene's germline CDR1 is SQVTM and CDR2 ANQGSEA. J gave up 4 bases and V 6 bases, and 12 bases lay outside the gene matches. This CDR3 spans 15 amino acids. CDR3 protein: CSVLMGDSSYNEQFF. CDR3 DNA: TGCAGCGTCCTGATGGGGGACAGCTCGTACAATGAGCAGTTCTTC.

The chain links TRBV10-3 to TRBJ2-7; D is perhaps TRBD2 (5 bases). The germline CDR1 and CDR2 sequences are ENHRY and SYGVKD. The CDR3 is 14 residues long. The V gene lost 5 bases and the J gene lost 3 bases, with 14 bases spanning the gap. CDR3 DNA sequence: TGTGCCATCAGTCTCCGGGATACCAACTACGAGCAGTACTTC. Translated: CAISLRDTNYEQYF.

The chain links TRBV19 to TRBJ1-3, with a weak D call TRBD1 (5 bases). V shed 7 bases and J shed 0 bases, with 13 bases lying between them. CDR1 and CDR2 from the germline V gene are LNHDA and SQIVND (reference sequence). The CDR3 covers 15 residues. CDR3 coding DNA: TGTGCCAGTACGGGGGGATTCAGCTCTGGAAACACCATATATTTT. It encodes CASTGGFSSGNTIYF. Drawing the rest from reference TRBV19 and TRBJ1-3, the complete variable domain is DGGITQSPKYLFRKEGQNVTLSCEQNLNHDAMYWYRQDPGQGLRLIYYSQIVNDFQKGDIAEGYSVSREKKESFPLTVTSAQKNPTAFYLCASTGGFSSGNTIYFGEGSWLTVV.

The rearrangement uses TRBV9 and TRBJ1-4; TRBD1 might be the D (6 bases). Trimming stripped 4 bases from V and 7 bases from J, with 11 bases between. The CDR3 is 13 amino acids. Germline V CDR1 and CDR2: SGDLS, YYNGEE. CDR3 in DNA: TGTGCCAGCAGCTCCCCGACAGGTGAAAAACTGTTTTTT. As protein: CASSSPTGEKLFF.

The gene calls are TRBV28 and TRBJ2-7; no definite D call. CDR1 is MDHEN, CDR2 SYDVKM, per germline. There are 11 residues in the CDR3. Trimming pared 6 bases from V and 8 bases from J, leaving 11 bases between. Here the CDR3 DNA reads TGTGCCAGCAGGGTAAACAGCCAGCAGTACTTC. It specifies CASRVNSQQYF.

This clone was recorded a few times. CDR3 amino acids: CASSDTSPYF. The CDR3, as DNA: TGTGCCAGCAGTGACACTAGCCCGTACTTC. The chain is built from TRBV2 and TRBJ2-5; D possibly corresponds to TRBD2 (6 bases). The V end was cut by 3 bases, the J end by 13 bases, with 9 bases between. Germline V gene sequence: CDR1 SNHLY, CDR2 FYNNEI. The CDR3 length is 10 residues.

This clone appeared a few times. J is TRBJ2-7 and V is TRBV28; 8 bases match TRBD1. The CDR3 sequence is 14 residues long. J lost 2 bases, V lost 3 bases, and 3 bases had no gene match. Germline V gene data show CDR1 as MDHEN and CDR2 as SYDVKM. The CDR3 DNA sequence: TGTGCCAGCAGTTTCAACAGGGGGACCTACGAGCAGTACTTC. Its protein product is CASSFNRGTYEQYF. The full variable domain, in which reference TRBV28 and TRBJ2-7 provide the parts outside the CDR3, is DVKVTQSSRYLVKRTGEKVFLECVQDMDHENMFWYRQDPGLGLRLIYFSYDVKMKEKGDIPEGYSVSREKKERFSLILESASTNQTSMYLCASSFNRGTYEQYFGPGTRLTVT.

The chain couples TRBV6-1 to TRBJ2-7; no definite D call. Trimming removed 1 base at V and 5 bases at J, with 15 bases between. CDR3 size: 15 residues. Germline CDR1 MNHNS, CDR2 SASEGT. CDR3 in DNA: TGTGCCAGCAGTGAAGGGCCCAGCCGCGGCCACGAGCAGTACTTC. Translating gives CASSEGPSRGHEQYF.

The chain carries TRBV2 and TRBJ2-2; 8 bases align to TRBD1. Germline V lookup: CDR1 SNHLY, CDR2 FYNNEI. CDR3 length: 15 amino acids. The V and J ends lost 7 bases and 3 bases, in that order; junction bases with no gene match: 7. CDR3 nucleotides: TGTGCCAGCACCAAAGGACAGGGAGACACCGGGGAGCTGTTTTTT. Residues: CASTKGQGDTGELFF.

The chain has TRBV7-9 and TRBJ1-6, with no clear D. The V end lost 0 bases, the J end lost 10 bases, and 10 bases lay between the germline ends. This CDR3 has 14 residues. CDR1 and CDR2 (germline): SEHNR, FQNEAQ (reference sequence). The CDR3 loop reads CASSLARELSPLHF. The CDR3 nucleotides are TGTGCCAGCAGCTTAGCTCGGGAGTTATCACCCCTCCACTTT.

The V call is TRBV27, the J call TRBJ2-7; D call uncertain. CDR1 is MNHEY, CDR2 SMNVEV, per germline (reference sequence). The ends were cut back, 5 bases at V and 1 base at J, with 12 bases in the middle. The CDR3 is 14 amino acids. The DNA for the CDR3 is TGTGCCAGCAGTATCACCGGGTCTTCCTACGAGCAGTACTTC. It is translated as CASSITGSSYEQYF.

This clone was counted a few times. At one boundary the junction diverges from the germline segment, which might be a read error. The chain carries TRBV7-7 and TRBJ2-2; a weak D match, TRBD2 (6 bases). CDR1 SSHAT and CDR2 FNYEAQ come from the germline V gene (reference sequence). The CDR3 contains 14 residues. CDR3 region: CASSLLAGPGELFF. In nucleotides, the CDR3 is TGTGCTAGCAGCTTACTAGCCGGGCCCGGGGAGCTGTTTTTT.

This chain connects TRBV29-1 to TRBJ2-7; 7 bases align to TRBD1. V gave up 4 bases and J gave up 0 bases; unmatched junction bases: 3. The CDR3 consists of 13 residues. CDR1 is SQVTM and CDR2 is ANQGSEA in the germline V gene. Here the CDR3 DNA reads TGCAGCGTTGTACGGACAGGCTCCTACGAGCAGTACTTC. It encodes CSVVRTGSYEQYF.

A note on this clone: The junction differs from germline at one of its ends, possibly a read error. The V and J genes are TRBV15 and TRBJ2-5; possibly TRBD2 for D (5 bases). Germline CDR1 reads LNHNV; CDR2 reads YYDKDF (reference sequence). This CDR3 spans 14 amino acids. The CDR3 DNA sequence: TGTGCCACCAGCGGAGAGGAGGACCAAGAGACCCAGTACTTC. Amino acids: CATSGEEDQETQYF.

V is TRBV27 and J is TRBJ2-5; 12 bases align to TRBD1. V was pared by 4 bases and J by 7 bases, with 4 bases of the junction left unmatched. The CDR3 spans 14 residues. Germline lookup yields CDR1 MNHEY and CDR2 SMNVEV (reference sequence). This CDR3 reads CASSWDRGLGTQYF. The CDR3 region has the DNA TGTGCCAGCAGTTGGGACAGGGGGCTGGGGACCCAGTACTTC.

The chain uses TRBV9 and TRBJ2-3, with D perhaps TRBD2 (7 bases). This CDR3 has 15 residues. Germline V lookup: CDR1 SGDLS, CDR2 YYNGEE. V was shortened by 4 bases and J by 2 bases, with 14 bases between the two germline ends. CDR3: CASSRGAVITDTQYF. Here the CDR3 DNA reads TGTGCCAGCAGCCGGGGGGCAGTAATCACAGATACGCAGTATTTT.

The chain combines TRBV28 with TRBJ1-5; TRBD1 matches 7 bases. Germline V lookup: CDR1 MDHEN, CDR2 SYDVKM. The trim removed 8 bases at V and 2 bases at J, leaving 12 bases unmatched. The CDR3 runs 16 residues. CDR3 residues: CASRAGTVRGNQPQHF. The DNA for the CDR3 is TGTGCCAGCCGTGCGGGGACAGTGAGGGGCAATCAGCCCCAGCATTTT. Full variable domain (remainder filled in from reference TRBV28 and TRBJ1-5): DVKVTQSSRYLVKRTGEKVFLECVQDMDHENMFWYRQDPGLGLRLIYFSYDVKMKEKGDIPEGYSVSREKKERFSLILESASTNQTSMYLCASRAGTVRGNQPQHFGDGTRLSIL.

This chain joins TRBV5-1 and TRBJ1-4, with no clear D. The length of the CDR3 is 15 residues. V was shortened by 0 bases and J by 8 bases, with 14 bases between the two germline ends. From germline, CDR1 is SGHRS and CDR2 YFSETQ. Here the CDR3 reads CASSLAKVAGEKLFF. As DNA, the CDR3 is TGCGCCAGCAGCTTGGCCAAGGTAGCGGGGGAAAAACTGTTTTTT.

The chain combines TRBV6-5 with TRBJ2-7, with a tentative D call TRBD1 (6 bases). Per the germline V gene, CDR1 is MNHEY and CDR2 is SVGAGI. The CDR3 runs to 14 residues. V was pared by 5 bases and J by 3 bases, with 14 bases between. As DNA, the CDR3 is TGTGCCAGCAGTACAGGGTCTGGTTACTACGAGCAGTACTTC. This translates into CASSTGSGYYEQYF.

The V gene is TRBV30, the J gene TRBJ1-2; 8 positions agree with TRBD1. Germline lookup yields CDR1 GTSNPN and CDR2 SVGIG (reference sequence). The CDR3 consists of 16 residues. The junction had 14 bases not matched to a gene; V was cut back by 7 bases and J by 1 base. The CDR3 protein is CASEGQALYFNYGYTF. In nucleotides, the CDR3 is TGTGCCTCCGAGGGACAGGCCCTCTACTTTAACTATGGCTACACCTTC.

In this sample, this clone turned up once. This CDR3 is CAISWDSQRNTGELFF. CDR3 in DNA: TGTGCCATCAGCTGGGACTCCCAAAGGAACACCGGGGAGCTGTTTTTT. The V gene is TRBV10-3, the J gene TRBJ2-2, with D possibly being TRBD2 (6 bases). Germline CDR1 and CDR2: ENHRY and SYGVKD. The CDR3 contains 16 residues. Trimming cost V 6 bases and J 1 base, with 15 bases left between them.

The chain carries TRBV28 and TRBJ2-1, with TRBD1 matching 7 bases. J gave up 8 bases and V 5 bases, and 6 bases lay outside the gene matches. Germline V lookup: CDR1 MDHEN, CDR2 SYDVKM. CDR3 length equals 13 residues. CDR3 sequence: CASSLTGTDEQFF. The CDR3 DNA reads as TGTGCCAGCAGTCTGACAGGGACGGATGAGCAGTTCTTC.

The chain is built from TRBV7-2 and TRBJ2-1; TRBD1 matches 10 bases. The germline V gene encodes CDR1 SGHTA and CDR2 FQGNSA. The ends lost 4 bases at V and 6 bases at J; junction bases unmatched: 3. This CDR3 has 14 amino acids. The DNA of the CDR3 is TGTGCCAGCAGCTACGACAGGGGGCGCAATGAGCAGTTCTTC. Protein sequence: CASSYDRGRNEQFF.

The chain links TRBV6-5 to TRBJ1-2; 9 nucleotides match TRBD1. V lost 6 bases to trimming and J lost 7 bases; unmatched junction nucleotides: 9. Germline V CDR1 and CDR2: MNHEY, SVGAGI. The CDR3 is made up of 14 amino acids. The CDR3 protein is CASSRTGALGGYTF. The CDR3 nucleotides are TGTGCCAGCAGCAGGACAGGGGCGTTAGGTGGCTACACCTTC.

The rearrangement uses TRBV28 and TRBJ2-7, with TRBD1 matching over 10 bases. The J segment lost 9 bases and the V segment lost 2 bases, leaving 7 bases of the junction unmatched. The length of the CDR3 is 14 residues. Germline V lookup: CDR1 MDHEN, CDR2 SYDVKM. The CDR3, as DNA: TGTGCCAGCAGTTTACCGGGACAGGGGTTGTGGCAGTACTTC. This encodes CASSLPGQGLWQYF.

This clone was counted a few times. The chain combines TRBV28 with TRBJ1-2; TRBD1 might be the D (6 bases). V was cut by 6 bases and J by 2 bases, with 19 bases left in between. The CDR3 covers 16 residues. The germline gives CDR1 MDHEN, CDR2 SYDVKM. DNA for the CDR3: TGTGCCAGCAGAACTTCGGACAGCGATGACAACTATGGCTACACCTTC. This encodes CASRTSDSDDNYGYTF.

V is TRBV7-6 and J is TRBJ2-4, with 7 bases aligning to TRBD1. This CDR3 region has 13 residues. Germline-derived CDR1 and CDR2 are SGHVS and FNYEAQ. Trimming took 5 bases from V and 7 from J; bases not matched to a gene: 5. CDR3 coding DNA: TGTGCCAGCAGCCCGACAGGGCGGAACATTCAGTACTTC. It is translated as CASSPTGRNIQYF. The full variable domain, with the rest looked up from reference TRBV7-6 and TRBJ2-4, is GAGVSQSPRYKVTKRGQDVALRCDPISGHVSLYWYRQALGQGPEFLTYFNYEAQQDKSGLPNDRFSAERPEGSISTLTIQRTEQRDSAMYRCASSPTGRNIQYFGAGTRLSVL.